Below, one T cell receptor (beta chain) is given with its context. Its specificity is unknown. RNA was isolated and reverse transcribed to cDNA, the sequencing template. The assay was immunoSEQ multiplex PCR, and TCRdb's table has in-frame clones only and misses some. The sample has under 95,000 clones, about three quarters seen once. As to treatment: oral pan-JAK inhibitor, 5-10 mg twice daily. Lesional scalp punch biopsies and peripheral blood were collected from alopecia areata patients. This sample was included in a study of CD8+ T cells in alopecia areata. The overall study: Tofacitinib treatment spanned 6 to 18 months, with 6 months off drug afterward.

Points from the study as a whole: The presence of one nonresponder keeps the tie between baseline CD8+ expansion and response uncertain. The study found TCR sharing across patients less clear than in mice, possibly for HLA reasons.

Germline V gives CDR1 PRHDT, CDR2 FYEKMQ (reference sequence). J gave up 6 bases and V 10 bases, and 7 bases lay outside the gene matches. The CDR3 consists of 12 residues. The clonotype was recovered from a human donor with alopecia areata. V usage is TRBV13 and J usage is TRBJ2-3; 7 bases are shared with TRBD1. The starting material was CD8+ T cells sorted from blood, obtained at week 44, from a patient treated with tofacitinib. The CDR3 here is CATPQDRDTQYF. In DNA, the CDR3 is TGTGCCACCCCCCAGGACAGGGATACGCAGTATTTT.